A single sample is the source of the 15 T cell receptor beta chains below, sequenced in a study of blood T cell repertoires in COVID-19. This table comes from immunoSEQ multiplex PCR, and its TCRdb copy is limited to in-frame clones, with some not included. The table lists roughly 230,000 clones, roughly 90% of them singletons. The sample taken for sequencing was peripheral blood. These TCRs come from a human donor in a cohort sampled during active COVID-19.

The chain couples TRBV6-1 to TRBJ2-1; 8 bases match TRBD2. Trimming at V came to 4 bases and at J to 6 bases, leaving 11 bases not matched to a gene. Germline values: CDR1 MNHNS, CDR2 SASEGT. CDR3 length equals 16 residues. In nucleotides, the CDR3 is TGTGCCAGCAGTGCCCACGGGGGGGGCCAGGGCAATGAGCAGTTCTTC. It codes for CASSAHGGGQGNEQFF.

Only a few counts were recorded for this clone. J is TRBJ2-1 and V is TRBV9; D gene uncertain. The CDR3 totals 15 residues. Trimming shortened V by 3 bases and J by 1 base, and 11 bases separated the two germline ends. CDR1 SGDLS and CDR2 YYNGEE come from the germline V gene. CDR3 sequence (DNA): TGTGCCAGCAGCGCCGCCCTGAGATCCTACAATGAGCAGTTCTTC. Amino acid sequence: CASSAALRSYNEQFF.

A single count supports this clone. The chain employs TRBV30 and TRBJ2-7; TRBD1 aligns across 8 bases. Trimming removed 4 bases from V and 2 bases from J; junction bases left unmatched: 7. Germline V gives CDR1 GTSNPN, CDR2 SVGIG (reference sequence). The CDR3 is made up of 14 amino acids. The CDR3: CAWTPDRGPYEQYF. Written as DNA, the CDR3 is TGTGCCTGGACCCCCGACAGGGGACCCTACGAGCAGTACTTC. Variable domain in full (rest from reference TRBV30 and TRBJ2-7): SQTIHQWPATLVQPVGSPLSLECTVEGTSNPNLYWYRQAAGRGLQLLFYSVGIGQISSEVPQNLSASRPQDRQFILSSKKLLLSDSGFYLCAWTPDRGPYEQYFGPGTRLTVT.

The chain combines TRBV7-2 with TRBJ1-3; tentative D call: TRBD1 (6 bases). This CDR3 has 14 residues. Germline V gene lookup returns CDR1 SGHTA and CDR2 FQGNSA. Trimming removed 6 bases from V and 3 bases from J, with 12 bases in between. The CDR3 DNA follows: TGTGCCAGCAGTTTACAGGGAAGTGGAAACACCATATATTTT. It is translated as CASSLQGSGNTIYF.

This clone was seen a single time. This chain links TRBV2 with TRBJ2-3, with D perhaps TRBD1 (5 bases). Trimming shortened V by 2 bases and J by 10 bases, and 13 bases separated the two germline ends. CDR3 length: 13 amino acids. CDR1 is SNHLY and CDR2 is FYNNEI in the germline V gene. The CDR3 is CASSERGSAAQYF. CDR3 DNA: TGTGCCAGCAGTGAAAGGGGTAGTGCTGCGCAGTATTTT.

V gene TRBV5-5 combines with J gene TRBJ2-7, with 10 bases that match TRBD2. Germline CDR1 reads SGHKS; CDR2 reads YYEKEE (reference sequence). Unmatched junction bases numbered 13, after V lost 0 bases and J lost 1 base. The CDR3 runs to 19 residues. CDR3 bases: TGTGCCAGCAGCTTGGCTCCTAGCGGGAGACAAGCCCTTTCCTACGAGCAGTACTTC. Protein sequence: CASSLAPSGRQALSYEQYF.

The gene calls are TRBV27 and TRBJ1-1; 7 bases line up with TRBD1. Germline loops: CDR1 MNHEY, CDR2 SMNVEV (reference sequence). The ends lost 2 bases at V and 10 bases at J; junction bases unmatched: 10. The CDR3 is 14 amino acids. This CDR3 is CASSLTGTEMLAFF. DNA for the CDR3: TGTGCCAGCAGTTTAACCGGGACAGAGATGTTAGCTTTCTTT.

V gene TRBV20-1 combines with J gene TRBJ1-1; TRBD1 aligns across 8 bases. This CDR3 spans 14 amino acids. Germline assignment: CDR1 DFQATT and CDR2 SNEGSKA (reference sequence). V shed 3 bases, J shed 5 bases, and the junction held 8 bases outside the gene matches. In DNA, the CDR3 is TGCAGTGCTAGTCGACAGGGGAGTCGTACTGAAGCTTTCTTT. It encodes CSASRQGSRTEAFF.

V gene TRBV5-1 combines with J gene TRBJ1-2; 8 bases agree with TRBD1. CDR3 length: 15 residues. The V segment lost 7 bases and the J segment 1 base; nucleotides outside the gene matches: 9. In germline, CDR1 is SGHRS, CDR2 YFSETQ. The CDR3 protein is CASAYNRGGNYGYTF. The CDR3 DNA reads TGCGCCAGCGCCTACAACAGGGGGGGTAACTATGGCTACACCTTC. The whole variable domain, filled in from reference TRBV5-1 and TRBJ1-2, reads KAGVTQTPRYLIKTRGQQVTLSCSPISGHRSVSWYQQTPGQGLQFLFEYFSETQRNKGNFPGRFSGRQFSNSRSEMNVSTLELGDSALYLCASAYNRGGNYGYTFGSGTRLTVV.

This clone showed up just a few times. The chain combines TRBV7-2 with TRBJ2-1, with D possibly TRBD2 on 5 matching bases. The CDR3 loop spans 15 amino acids. Germline CDR1 reads SGHTA; CDR2 reads FQGNSA. Trimming took off 5 bases at V and 6 bases at J, with 17 bases between the two ends. The CDR3 reads CASSTRPAAPNEQFF. The CDR3 bases are TGTGCCAGCAGCACTAGGCCAGCGGCCCCCAATGAGCAGTTCTTC.

The rearrangement uses TRBV13 and TRBJ1-5; D remains ambiguous. Germline V gene data show CDR1 as PRHDT and CDR2 as FYEKMQ (reference sequence). Trimming took off 5 bases at V and 2 bases at J, with 7 bases between the two ends. The CDR3 length is 13 residues. The CDR3 here is CASSPSGNQPQHF. Written as DNA, the CDR3 is TGTGCCAGCAGCCCTAGCGGCAATCAGCCCCAGCATTTT. The full variable domain, rest sourced from reference TRBV13 and TRBJ1-5, is AAGVIQSPRHLIKEKRETATLKCYPIPRHDTVYWYQQGPGQDPQFLISFYEKMQSDKGSIPDRFSAQQFSDYHSELNMSSLELGDSALYFCASSPSGNQPQHFGDGTRLSIL.

Turning to this clone: At the DNA level, this CDR3 is encoded by other sequences in the same sample as well. The chain employs TRBV7-2 and TRBJ1-4; possibly TRBD1 for D (5 bases). The V gene's germline CDR1 is SGHTA and CDR2 FQGNSA. The ends were cut back, 1 base at V and 4 bases at J, with 10 bases in the middle. The CDR3 totals 15 residues. The CDR3 loop is CASSLDRGSNEKLFF. In DNA, the CDR3 is TGTGCCAGCAGCTTAGATAGGGGCAGTAATGAAAAACTGTTTTTT.

This chain uses TRBV7-4 with TRBJ1-1, with a possible D match to TRBD1 (6 bases). This CDR3 has 12 residues. V was pared by 6 bases and J by 10 bases, with 15 bases between. Germline lookup yields CDR1 SGHVT and CDR2 SQSDAQ. The CDR3 region is CASRETMDRAFF. Written as DNA, the CDR3 is TGTGCCAGCAGGGAAACGATGGACAGAGCTTTCTTT.

The chain joins TRBV5-4 to TRBJ2-7, with TRBD2 identical over 12 bases. The ends lost 1 base at V and 5 bases at J; junction bases unmatched: 1. Germline CDR1 is SGHNT and CDR2 is YYREEE (reference sequence). The CDR3 loop spans 14 amino acids. CDR3 residues: CASSLTSGGNEQYF. In DNA, the CDR3 is TGTGCCAGCAGCTTGACTAGCGGGGGGAACGAGCAGTACTTC.

V is TRBV5-4 and J is TRBJ2-2, with D maybe TRBD2 (5 bases). V gave up 3 bases and J gave up 2 bases, with 11 bases separating them. Germline assignment: CDR1 SGHNT and CDR2 YYREEE (reference sequence). This CDR3 region has 15 residues. CDR3 DNA sequence: TGTGCCAGCAGCTACGGGAACTACAACACCGGGGAGCTGTTTTTT. Translating it yields CASSYGNYNTGELFF.